Detailed here is one T cell receptor (beta chain). Per the germline V gene, CDR1 is SQVTM and CDR2 is ANQGSEA. The CDR3 sequence is 12 residues long. The V and J ends lost 5 bases and 7 bases respectively, with 14 bases between them. A second PCR of 7 to 11 cycles used a sample-barcoded 5' primer and a J-beta primer mix. TCRdb redid the calling of the 5' RACE reads with MiXCR, one entry per CDR3 protein. Among 1.4 million to 1.5 million distinct CDR3 sequences listed, roughly 40% were seen once. This entry comes from a study of blood T cells in healthy people across ages. The sample taken for sequencing was blood. The rearrangement links TRBV29-1 to TRBJ2-5; D is uncertain. This receptor was obtained from a woman aged 18-30 years in good health. The CDR3 spells CSVPTESGTQYF. CDR3 DNA: TGCAGCGTTCCCACAGAGTCCGGGACCCAGTACTTC.